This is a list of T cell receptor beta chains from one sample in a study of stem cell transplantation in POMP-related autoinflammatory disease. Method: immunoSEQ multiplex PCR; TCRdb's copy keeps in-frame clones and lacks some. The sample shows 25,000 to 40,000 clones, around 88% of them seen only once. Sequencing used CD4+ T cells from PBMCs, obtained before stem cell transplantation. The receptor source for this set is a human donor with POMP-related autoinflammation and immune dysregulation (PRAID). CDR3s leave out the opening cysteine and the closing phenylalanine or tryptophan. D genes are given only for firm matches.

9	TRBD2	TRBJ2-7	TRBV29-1	SVGRAYEQY
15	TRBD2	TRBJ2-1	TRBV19	ASSMALAGGRDNEQF
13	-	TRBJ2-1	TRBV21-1	ASSKVRDGNNEQF
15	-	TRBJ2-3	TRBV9	ASSPKPRASGTDTQY
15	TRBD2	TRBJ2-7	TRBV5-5	ASSLGQIAGWTYEQY
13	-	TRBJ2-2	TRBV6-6	ASSQTGKGTGELF
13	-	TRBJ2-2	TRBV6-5	ASSYSWSNTGELF
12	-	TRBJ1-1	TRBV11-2	ASSFGQRNTEAF
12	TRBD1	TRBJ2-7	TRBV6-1	ASTRLGQGDEQY
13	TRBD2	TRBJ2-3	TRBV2	ASSEGVAGGDTQY
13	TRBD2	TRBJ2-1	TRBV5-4	ASSLEAGGPSEQF
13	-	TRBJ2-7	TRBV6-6	ASSLRGASISGQY
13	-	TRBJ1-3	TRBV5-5	ASSSPGSPRNTIY
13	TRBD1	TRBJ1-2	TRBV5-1	ASSLAQGAVYGYT
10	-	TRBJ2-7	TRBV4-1	ASSSATYEQY
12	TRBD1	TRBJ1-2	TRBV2	ASSLDRGGLGYT
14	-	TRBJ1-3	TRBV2	ASSEERQASGNTIY
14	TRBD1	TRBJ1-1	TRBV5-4	ASSILAGGTGTEAF
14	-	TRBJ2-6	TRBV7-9	ASSLSFGAGANVLT
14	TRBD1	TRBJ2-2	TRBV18	ASSNYRGTSTGELF
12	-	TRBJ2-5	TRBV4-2	ASSQERGQETQY
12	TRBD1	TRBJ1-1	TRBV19	ASSDRGRHTEAF
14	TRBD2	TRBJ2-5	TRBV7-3	ASSHRLAGEKETQY
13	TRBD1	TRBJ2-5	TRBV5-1	ASSLGGTVQETQY
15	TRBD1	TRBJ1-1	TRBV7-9	ASSLFGTGGAGTEAF
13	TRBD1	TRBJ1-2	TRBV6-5	ASTAREGAGYGYT
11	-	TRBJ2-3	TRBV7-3	ASSLEPTDTQY
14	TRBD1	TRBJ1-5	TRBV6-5	ASSSTGQGARQPQH
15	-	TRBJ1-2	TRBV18	ASSLPGAGSSFYGYT
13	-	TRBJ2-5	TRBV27	ASSLSRGETETQY
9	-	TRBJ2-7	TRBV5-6	ASSWRGEQY
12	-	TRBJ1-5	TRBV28	ASSLSGRRQPQH
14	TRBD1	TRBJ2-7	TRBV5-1	ASSLGDRSYHYEQY
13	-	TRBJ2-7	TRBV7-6	ANLLGPDKSYEQY
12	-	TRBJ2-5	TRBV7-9	ASSFGTGLQTQY
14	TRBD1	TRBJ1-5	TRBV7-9	ASSRSGGHSNQPQH